This entry concerns a single TCR beta chain. Original handling: Cell counts per sample came from amplifying reference gene primers. Profiled with immunoSEQ multiplex PCR; TCRdb holds only in-frame clones, not every one. Clone size and the V and J calls come from that table; the DNA yielded D and trimming. This table holds about 230,000 clones, 80% to 90% found once. This sample stems from a study of blood T cell repertoires in COVID-19. Study summary: Sources were T cells, B-cell-depleted T cells, or PBMCs; the material itself was cDNA or gDNA.

V shed 3 bases and J shed 0 bases, with 15 bases lying between them. Germline loops: CDR1 DFQATT, CDR2 SNEGSKA (reference sequence). The CDR3 contains 16 residues. While infection was still active, Seattle patients were enrolled and then followed longitudinally. V is TRBV20-1 and J is TRBJ1-5, with D possibly matching TRBD1 (5 bases). The TCR was taken from a man aged 50-60 years with COVID-19, enrolled during active disease. Sequenced sample: peripheral blood. The CDR3 bases are TGCAGTGCTAGTTCCGACAGCCCCTATAGCAATCAGCCCCAGCATTTT. Protein sequence: CSASSDSPYSNQPQHF.